These 23 T cell receptor beta chains came from one sample sequenced in a study of cytomegalovirus exposure and HLA in healthy donors. Primers: 60 Vbeta forward and 13 Jbeta reverse. Assay: immunoSEQ multiplex PCR; the TCRdb copy retains only in-frame clones and omits some. The table lists about 74,000 clones. Sample: PBMCs. These TCRs come from a female donor in good health and CMV-seropositive.

This chain links TRBV5-4 with TRBJ2-3; 7 positions agree with TRBD2. Looked up from germline, CDR1 is SGHNT and CDR2 is YYREEE (reference sequence). With 1 base clipped from V and 2 bases from J, the junction kept 7 bases outside the gene matches. The CDR3 length is 16 residues. CDR3 DNA: TGTGCCAGCAGCTTGCGAGGCGGGAGCGACACAGATACGCAGTATTTT. This sequence encodes CASSLRGGSDTDTQYF.

The chain recombines TRBV9 with TRBJ2-1; 12 nucleotides match TRBD2. The germline V gene encodes CDR1 SGDLS and CDR2 YYNGEE. This CDR3 is 16 amino acids long. J was trimmed by 6 bases and V by 3 bases; bases with no gene match: 7. The DNA for the CDR3 is TGTGCCAGCAGCGGGACGGGACTAGCGGGTTTCAATGAGCAGTTCTTC. Translation: CASSGTGLAGFNEQFF.

V gene TRBV7-9 combines with J gene TRBJ2-7; maybe TRBD2 (5 bases). There are 13 residues in the CDR3. Germline V gives CDR1 SEHNR, CDR2 FQNEAQ (reference sequence). V lost 3 bases and J 0 bases, leaving 6 bases between the germline ends. The CDR3 here is CASSLSGSYEQYF. The CDR3 DNA is TGTGCCAGCAGCTTGAGCGGCTCCTACGAGCAGTACTTC. Full variable domain (remainder filled in from reference TRBV7-9 and TRBJ2-7): DTGVSQNPRHKITKRGQNVTFRCDPISEHNRLYWYRQTLGQGPEFLTYFQNEAQLEKSRLLSDRFSAERPKGSFSTLEIQRTEQGDSAMYLCASSLSGSYEQYFGPGTRLTVT.

V usage is TRBV9 and J usage is TRBJ2-5; the D gene is possibly TRBD2 (5 bases). CDR1 is SGDLS, CDR2 YYNGEE, per germline. There are 13 residues in the CDR3. V lost 0 bases to trimming and J lost 4 bases, with 7 bases between them. The CDR3: CASSVASGETQYF. As DNA, the CDR3 is TGTGCCAGCAGCGTAGCAAGCGGAGAGACCCAGTACTTC. The full variable domain, with the rest looked up from reference TRBV9 and TRBJ2-5, is DSGVTQTPKHLITATGQRVTLRCSPRSGDLSVYWYQQSLDQGLQFLIQYYNGEERAKGNILERFSAQQFPDLHSELNLSSLELGDSALYFCASSVASGETQYFGPGTRLLVL.

The V and J genes are TRBV9 and TRBJ2-3; 14 nucleotides agree with TRBD2. Trimming at V came to 3 bases and at J to 6 bases, leaving 6 bases not matched to a gene. CDR3 length equals 16 residues. From germline, CDR1 is SGDLS and CDR2 YYNGEE. CDR3: CASSAGGLAGVDTQYF. In nucleotides, the CDR3 is TGTGCCAGCAGCGCGGGGGGACTAGCGGGAGTTGATACGCAGTATTTT.

J is TRBJ2-7 and V is TRBV6-5; perhaps TRBD2 as D (6 bases). V lost 4 bases and J lost 3, with 16 bases in between. CDR1 and CDR2 (germline): MNHEY, SVGAGI. There are 15 residues in the CDR3. The CDR3 sequence is CASSSVSGLHYEQYF. Here the CDR3 DNA reads TGTGCCAGCAGTTCGGTCTCGGGACTCCACTACGAGCAGTACTTC.

The V gene is TRBV28, the J gene TRBJ1-3; 7 nucleotides match TRBD1. Unmatched junction bases numbered 19, after V lost 2 bases and J lost 0 bases. This CDR3 has 21 amino acids. The germline V gene encodes CDR1 MDHEN and CDR2 SYDVKM. CDR3 sequence (DNA): TGTGCCAGCAGTTTAGCCGGATGGGACAACGGACAGGAATACTCTGGAAACACCATATATTTT. This gives the protein CASSLAGWDNGQEYSGNTIYF.

The chain carries TRBV5-1 and TRBJ1-1; 7 bases are shared with TRBD1. Germline V gives CDR1 SGHRS, CDR2 YFSETQ. CDR3 length equals 15 residues. V trimming: 7 bases; J trimming: 3 bases; junction bases outside the gene matches: 12. CDR3: CASRLSTGFDTEAFF. The CDR3 nucleotides are TGCGCCAGCCGCCTATCGACAGGGTTTGACACTGAAGCTTTCTTT.

J is TRBJ1-2 and V is TRBV6-6; TRBD1 aligns across 8 bases. CDR1 is MNHNY and CDR2 is SVGAGI in the germline V gene (reference sequence). V dropped 5 bases and J dropped 8; count of bases not matched to a gene: 7. The CDR3 sequence is 13 residues long. The CDR3 loop is CASSQSRDRGYTF. CDR3 coding DNA: TGTGCCAGCAGTCAGTCCCGGGACAGGGGCTACACCTTC.

The chain has TRBV5-6 and TRBJ2-7, with 13 bases fitting TRBD2. The CDR3 has 14 amino acids. V lost 6 bases and J lost 2; bases outside the gene matches: 2. Germline V gives CDR1 SGHDT, CDR2 YYEEEE. The CDR3 bases are TGTGCCAGCACGGGGACTAGCGGGACCTACGAGCAGTACTTC. This codes for CASTGTSGTYEQYF.

The chain uses TRBV30 and TRBJ2-7, with 9 bases that match TRBD1. This CDR3 comprises 12 residues. The trim removed 8 bases at V and 6 bases at J, leaving 8 bases unmatched. Germline V gene lookup returns CDR1 GTSNPN and CDR2 SVGIG (reference sequence). The CDR3 DNA is TGTGCCACAACTCCGGACAGGGGCGAGCAGTACTTC. It specifies CATTPDRGEQYF.

The chain uses TRBV7-2 and TRBJ1-1; tentatively, D is TRBD1 (5 bases). There are 16 residues in the CDR3. The germline V and J ends were trimmed by 1 base and 1 base, with 13 bases remaining between them. Germline V gene sequence: CDR1 SGHTA, CDR2 FQGNSA. As DNA, the CDR3 is TGTGCCAGCAGCTTAGATGTAGGGGTGGCGAACACTGAAGCTTTCTTT. Its protein is CASSLDVGVANTEAFF. Based on the CDR3 plus reference TRBV7-2 and TRBJ1-1, the full variable domain is GAGVSQSPSNKVTEKGKDVELRCDPISGHTALYWYRQSLGQGLEFLIYFQGNSAPDKSGLPSDRFSAERTGGSVSTLTIQRTQQEDSAVYLCASSLDVGVANTEAFFGQGTRLTVV.

V gene TRBV4-1 combines with J gene TRBJ2-7; TRBD1 is a possible D gene (6 bases). Per germline, CDR1 MGHRA and CDR2 YSYEKL. V lost 4 bases and J lost 4, with 17 bases in between. The CDR3 is 15 amino acids. For the CDR3, the DNA is TGCGCCAGCAGCCTAATTGCGGACAGCCCTTACGAGCAGTACTTC. Encoded protein: CASSLIADSPYEQYF.

This rearrangement joins TRBV30 to TRBJ1-3; no clear D gene. Germline V gene data show CDR1 as GTSNPN and CDR2 as SVGIG (reference sequence). The V end was cut by 4 bases, the J end by 4 bases, with 8 bases between. The CDR3 is 12 residues long. The CDR3 coding sequence is TGTGCCTGGATCCTTCGGGGAAACACCATATATTTT. Its translation is CAWILRGNTIYF.

The chain joins TRBV6-5 to TRBJ1-5; TRBD1 matches 9 bases. The CDR3 is 14 residues long. Germline trimming cut 5 bases from V and 4 bases from J; bases unmatched to any gene: 3. The germline CDR1 and CDR2 sequences are MNHEY and SVGAGI. In DNA, the CDR3 is TGTGCCAGCAGTACAGGGGGCCGTAATCAGCCCCAGCATTTT. It codes for CASSTGGRNQPQHF.

As DNA, the CDR3 is TGTGCCAGCAGCACGGGACAGGGGTTAAGAGGGGATTCACCCCTCCACTTT. Protein product: CASSTGQGLRGDSPLHF. The chain has TRBV5-5 and TRBJ1-6; 10 positions match TRBD1. This CDR3 contains 17 residues. With 4 bases clipped from V and 8 bases from J, the junction kept 12 bases outside the gene matches. From germline, CDR1 is SGHKS and CDR2 YYEKEE (reference sequence).

The V and J genes are TRBV9 and TRBJ2-1; 9 bases line up with TRBD2. The CDR3 totals 15 residues. V lost 2 bases, J lost 4 bases, and 4 bases stayed unmatched. From germline, CDR1 is SGDLS and CDR2 YYNGEE. This CDR3 is CASSVYAGGYNEQFF. In DNA, the CDR3 is TGTGCCAGCAGCGTTTATGCGGGAGGGTACAATGAGCAGTTCTTC.

The CDR3: CASKHAYYGYTF. The CDR3 region has the DNA TGTGCCAGCAAGCACGCTTACTATGGCTACACCTTC. V gene TRBV27 combines with J gene TRBJ1-2; D remains ambiguous. In germline, CDR1 is MNHEY, CDR2 SMNVEV (reference sequence). The CDR3 is made up of 12 amino acids. Trimming took 7 bases from V and 3 from J, leaving 9 bases between them.

The chain is built from TRBV28 and TRBJ1-2, with 7 bases fitting TRBD1. The CDR3 totals 12 residues. V gave up 1 base and J gave up 13 bases; unmatched junction bases: 6. Germline CDR1 and CDR2: MDHEN and SYDVKM. CDR3 in amino acids: CASSLSRDRCTF. The CDR3 bases are TGTGCCAGCAGTTTATCCCGGGACAGATGCACCTTC.

The chain recombines TRBV28 with TRBJ1-3; no clear D. Germline V gives CDR1 MDHEN, CDR2 SYDVKM. Trimming cost V 2 bases and J 4 bases, with 18 bases left between them. The CDR3 covers 17 residues. This CDR3 reads CASSLRPGGGIGNTIYF. The CDR3, as DNA: TGTGCCAGCAGTTTAAGGCCGGGTGGAGGAATCGGAAACACCATATATTTT.

V and J are TRBV27 and TRBJ1-2; TRBD1 agrees at 11 bases. Germline V gives CDR1 MNHEY, CDR2 SMNVEV (reference sequence). Unmatched junction bases numbered 13, after V lost 7 bases and J lost 3 bases. The CDR3 runs to 17 residues. The CDR3 region is CASTLRTGGVKDYGYTF. In DNA form, the CDR3 reads TGTGCCAGCACCCTTAGGACAGGGGGCGTTAAGGACTATGGCTACACCTTC.

This rearrangement joins TRBV28 to TRBJ1-2, with D perhaps TRBD1 (5 bases). CDR3 length: 15 residues. Deletions cut 4 bases from V and 6 bases from J, with 18 bases between. Looked up from germline, CDR1 is MDHEN and CDR2 is SYDVKM. The CDR3 region has the DNA TGTGCCAGCAGTTCCCATACTCAGGGATTGGATGGCTACACCTTC. This sequence encodes CASSSHTQGLDGYTF.

The J gene is TRBJ2-1, the V gene TRBV7-3; possibly TRBD2 for D (5 bases). Germline lookup yields CDR1 SGHTA and CDR2 FQGTGA. This CDR3 comprises 15 residues. Trimming removed 0 bases from V and 2 bases from J, with 8 bases in between. The CDR3 loop is CASSLTRTAYNEQFF. The DNA for the CDR3 is TGTGCCAGCAGCTTAACGAGGACTGCCTACAATGAGCAGTTCTTC.